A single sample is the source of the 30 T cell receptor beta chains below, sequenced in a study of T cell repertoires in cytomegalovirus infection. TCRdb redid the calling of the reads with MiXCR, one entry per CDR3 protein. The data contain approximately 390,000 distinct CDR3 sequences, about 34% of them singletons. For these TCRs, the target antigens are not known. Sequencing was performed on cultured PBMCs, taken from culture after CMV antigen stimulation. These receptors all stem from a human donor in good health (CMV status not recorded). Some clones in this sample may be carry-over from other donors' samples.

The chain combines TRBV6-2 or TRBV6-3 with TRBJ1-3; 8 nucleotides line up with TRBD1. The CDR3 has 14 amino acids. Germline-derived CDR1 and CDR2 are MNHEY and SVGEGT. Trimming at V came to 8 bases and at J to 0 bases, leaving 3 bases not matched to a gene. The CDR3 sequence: CASEGTGSGNTIYF. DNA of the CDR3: TGTGCCAGCGAAGGGACAGGCTCTGGAAACACCATATATTTT.

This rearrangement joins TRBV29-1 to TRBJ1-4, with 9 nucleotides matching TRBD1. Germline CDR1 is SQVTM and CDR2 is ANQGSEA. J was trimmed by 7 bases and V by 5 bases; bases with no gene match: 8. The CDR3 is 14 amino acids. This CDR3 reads CSVLGGQGGEKLFF. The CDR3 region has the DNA TGCAGCGTTCTAGGGGGACAGGGAGGTGAAAAACTGTTTTTT.

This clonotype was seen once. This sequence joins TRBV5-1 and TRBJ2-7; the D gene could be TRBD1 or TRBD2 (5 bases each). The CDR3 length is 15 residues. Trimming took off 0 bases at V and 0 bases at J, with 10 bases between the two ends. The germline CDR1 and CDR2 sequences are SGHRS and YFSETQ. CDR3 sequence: CASSLVGDASYEQYF. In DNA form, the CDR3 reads TGCGCCAGCAGCTTGGTGGGGGACGCCTCCTACGAGCAGTACTTC.

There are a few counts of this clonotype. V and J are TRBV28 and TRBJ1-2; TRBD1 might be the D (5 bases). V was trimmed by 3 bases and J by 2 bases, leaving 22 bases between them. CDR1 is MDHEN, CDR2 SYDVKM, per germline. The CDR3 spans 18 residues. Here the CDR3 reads CASSFTGWGGRGNYGYTF. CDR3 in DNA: TGTGCCAGCAGTTTCACCGGCTGGGGGGGGAGGGGCAACTATGGCTACACCTTC.

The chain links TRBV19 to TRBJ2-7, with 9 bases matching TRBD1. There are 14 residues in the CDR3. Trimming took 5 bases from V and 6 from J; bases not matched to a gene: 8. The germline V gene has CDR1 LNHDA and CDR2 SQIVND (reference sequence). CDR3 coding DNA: TGTGCCAGTAGTCCCCGGGGACAGGGCGGCGAGCAGTACGTC. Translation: CASSPRGQGGEQYV.

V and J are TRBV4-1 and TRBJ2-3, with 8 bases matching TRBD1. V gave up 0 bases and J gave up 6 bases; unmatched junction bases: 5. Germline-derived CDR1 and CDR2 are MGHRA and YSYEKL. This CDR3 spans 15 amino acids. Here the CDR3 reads CASSQERTGSDTQYF. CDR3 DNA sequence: TGCGCCAGCAGCCAAGAGAGGACAGGGTCTGATACGCAGTATTTT.

This CDR3 reads CASTQTSGGTDTQYF. In DNA form, the CDR3 reads TGTGCCAGCACCCAGACTAGCGGGGGCACAGATACGCAGTATTTT. V is TRBV7-6 and J is TRBJ2-3; TRBD2 agrees at 11 bases. Germline assignment: CDR1 SGHVS and CDR2 FNYEAQ. With 7 bases clipped from V and 1 base from J, the junction kept 4 bases outside the gene matches. This CDR3 region has 15 residues.

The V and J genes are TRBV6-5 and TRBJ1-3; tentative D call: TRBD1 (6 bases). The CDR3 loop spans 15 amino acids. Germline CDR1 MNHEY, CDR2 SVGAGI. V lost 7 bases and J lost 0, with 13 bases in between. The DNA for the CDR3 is TGTGCCAGCATTCAACACAGGGCCTCTGGAAACACCATATATTTT. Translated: CASIQHRASGNTIYF.

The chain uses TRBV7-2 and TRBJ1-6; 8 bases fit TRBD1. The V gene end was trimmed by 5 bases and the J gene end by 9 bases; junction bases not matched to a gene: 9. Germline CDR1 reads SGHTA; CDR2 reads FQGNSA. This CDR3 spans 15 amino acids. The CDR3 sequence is CASSLGQGGGSPLHF. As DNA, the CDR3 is TGTGCCAGCAGCCTAGGACAGGGAGGTGGTTCACCCCTCCACTTT.

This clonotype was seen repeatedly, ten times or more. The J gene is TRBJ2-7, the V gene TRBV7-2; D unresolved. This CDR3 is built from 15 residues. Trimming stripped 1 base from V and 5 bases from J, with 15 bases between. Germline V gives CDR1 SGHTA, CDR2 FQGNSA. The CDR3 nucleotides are TGTGCCAGCAGCTTAGGTCCAGCGCCAAGCGACGAGCAGTACTTC. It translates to CASSLGPAPSDEQYF. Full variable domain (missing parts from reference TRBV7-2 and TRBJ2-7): GAGVSQSPSNKVTEKGKDVELRCDPISGHTALYWYRQSLGQGLEFLIYFQGNSAPDKSGLPSDRFSAERTGGSVSTLTIQRTQQEDSAVYLCASSLGPAPSDEQYFGPGTRLTVT.

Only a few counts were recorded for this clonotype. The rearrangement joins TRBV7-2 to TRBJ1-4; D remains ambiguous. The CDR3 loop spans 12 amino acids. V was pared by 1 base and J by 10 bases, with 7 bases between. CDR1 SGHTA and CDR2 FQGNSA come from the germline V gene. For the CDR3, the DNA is TGTGCCAGCAGCTTAGGACGGGTAAAACTGTTTTTT. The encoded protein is CASSLGRVKLFF.

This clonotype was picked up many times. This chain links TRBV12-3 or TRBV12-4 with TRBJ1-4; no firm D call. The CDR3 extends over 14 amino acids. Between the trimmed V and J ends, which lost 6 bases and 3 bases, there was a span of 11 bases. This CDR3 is CASSYGQPNEKLFF. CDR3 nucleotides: TGTGCCAGCAGCTATGGGCAGCCTAATGAAAAACTGTTTTTT.

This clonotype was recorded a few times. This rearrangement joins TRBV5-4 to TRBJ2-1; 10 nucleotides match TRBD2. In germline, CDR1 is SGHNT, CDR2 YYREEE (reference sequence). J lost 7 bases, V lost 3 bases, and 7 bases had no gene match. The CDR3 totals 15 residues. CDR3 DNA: TGTGCCAGCAGCTCGACTAGCGGGCTCCTTAATGAGCAGTTCTTC. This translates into CASSSTSGLLNEQFF.

CDR3 sequence (DNA): TGCAGTGCTAGAGACTGGGGGACCAACACTGAAGCTTTCTTT. Translation gives CSARDWGTNTEAFF. The rearrangement joins TRBV20-1 to TRBJ1-1; maybe TRBD1 (5 bases). V lost 0 bases and J lost 2, with 10 bases in between. Germline V gene data show CDR1 as DFQATT and CDR2 as SNEGSKA (reference sequence). The CDR3 length is 14 residues.

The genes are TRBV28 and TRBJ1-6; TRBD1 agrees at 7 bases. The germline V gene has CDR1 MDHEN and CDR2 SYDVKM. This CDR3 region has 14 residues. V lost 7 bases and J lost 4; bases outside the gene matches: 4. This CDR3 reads CASTRDRYNSPLHF. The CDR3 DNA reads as TGTGCCAGCACCCGGGACAGATATAATTCACCCCTCCACTTT.

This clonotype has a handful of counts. The CDR3 DNA is TGTGCCAGCAGCCGAACAGTGGATGAAAAACTGTTTTTT. Protein product: CASSRTVDEKLFF. The chain recombines TRBV11-2 with TRBJ1-4; no definite D call. Germline V gene sequence: CDR1 SGHAT, CDR2 FQNNGV. The CDR3 length is 13 residues. V lost 5 bases, J lost 6 bases, and 10 bases lay in between.

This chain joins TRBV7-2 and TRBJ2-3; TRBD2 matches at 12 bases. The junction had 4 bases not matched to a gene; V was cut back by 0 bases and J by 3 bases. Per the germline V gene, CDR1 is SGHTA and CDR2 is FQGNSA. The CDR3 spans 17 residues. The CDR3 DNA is TGTGCCAGCAGCTTAGCACTAGCGGGAGGAGGGACAGATACGCAGTATTTT. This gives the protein CASSLALAGGGTDTQYF.

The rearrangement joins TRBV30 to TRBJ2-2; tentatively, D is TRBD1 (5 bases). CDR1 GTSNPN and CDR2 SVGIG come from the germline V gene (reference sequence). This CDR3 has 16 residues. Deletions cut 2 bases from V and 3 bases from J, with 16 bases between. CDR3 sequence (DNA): TGTGCCTGGAGTTGTCTCGACAGAAGATACACCGGGGAGCTGTTTTTT. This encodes CAWSCLDRRYTGELFF.

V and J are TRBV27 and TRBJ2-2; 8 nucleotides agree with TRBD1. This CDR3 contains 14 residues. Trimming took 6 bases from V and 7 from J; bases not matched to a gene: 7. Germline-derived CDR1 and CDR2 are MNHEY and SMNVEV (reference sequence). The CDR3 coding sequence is TGTGCCAGCAGACGGACAGGGAGTATCGGGGAGCTGTTTTTT. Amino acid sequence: CASRRTGSIGELFF.

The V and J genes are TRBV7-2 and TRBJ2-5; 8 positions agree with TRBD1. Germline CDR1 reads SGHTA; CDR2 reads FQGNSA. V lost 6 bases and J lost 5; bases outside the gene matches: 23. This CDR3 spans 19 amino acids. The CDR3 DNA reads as TGTGCCAGCAGTCCTCCAGGGGGCGTATTAGGAACGATATCGGAGACCCAGTACTTC. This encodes CASSPPGGVLGTISETQYF.

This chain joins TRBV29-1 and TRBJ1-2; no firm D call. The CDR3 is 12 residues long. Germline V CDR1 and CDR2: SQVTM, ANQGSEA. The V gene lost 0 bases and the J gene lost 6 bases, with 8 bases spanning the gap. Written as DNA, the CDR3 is TGCAGCGTTGAAGATCCGAGTAATGGCTACACCTTC. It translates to CSVEDPSNGYTF.

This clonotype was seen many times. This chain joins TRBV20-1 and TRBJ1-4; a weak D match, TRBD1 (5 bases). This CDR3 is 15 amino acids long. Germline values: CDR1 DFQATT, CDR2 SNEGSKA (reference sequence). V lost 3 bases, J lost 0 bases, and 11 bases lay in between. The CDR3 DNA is TGCAGTGCTAGCGCAGACAGTGCAACTAATGAAAAACTGTTTTTT. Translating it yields CSASADSATNEKLFF.

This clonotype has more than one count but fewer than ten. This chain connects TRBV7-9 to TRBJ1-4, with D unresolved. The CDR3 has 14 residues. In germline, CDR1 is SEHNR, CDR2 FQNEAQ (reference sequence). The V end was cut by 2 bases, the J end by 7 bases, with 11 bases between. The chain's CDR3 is CASSLNSIGEKLFF. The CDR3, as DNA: TGTGCCAGCAGCTTAAATTCCATAGGTGAAAAACTGTTTTTT.

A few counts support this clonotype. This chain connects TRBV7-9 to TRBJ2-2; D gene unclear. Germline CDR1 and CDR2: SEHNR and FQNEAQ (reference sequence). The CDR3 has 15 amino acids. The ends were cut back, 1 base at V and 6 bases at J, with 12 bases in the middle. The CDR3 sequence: CASSLGGIKPGELFF. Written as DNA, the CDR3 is TGTGCCAGCAGCTTAGGAGGAATTAAGCCCGGGGAGCTGTTTTTT.

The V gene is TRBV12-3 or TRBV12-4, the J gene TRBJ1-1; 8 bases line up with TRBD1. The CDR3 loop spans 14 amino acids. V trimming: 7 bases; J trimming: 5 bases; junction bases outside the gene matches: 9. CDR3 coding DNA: TGTGCCAGCACCCATGGACAGGGCTGGACTGAAGCTTTCTTT. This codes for CASTHGQGWTEAFF.

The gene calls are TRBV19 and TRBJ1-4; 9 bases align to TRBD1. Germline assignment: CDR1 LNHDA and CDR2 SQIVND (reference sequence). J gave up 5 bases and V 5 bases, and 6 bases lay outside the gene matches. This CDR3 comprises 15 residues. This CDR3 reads CASSSRGTGNEKLFF. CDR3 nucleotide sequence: TGTGCCAGTAGTTCCCGTGGGACAGGGAATGAAAAACTGTTTTTT.

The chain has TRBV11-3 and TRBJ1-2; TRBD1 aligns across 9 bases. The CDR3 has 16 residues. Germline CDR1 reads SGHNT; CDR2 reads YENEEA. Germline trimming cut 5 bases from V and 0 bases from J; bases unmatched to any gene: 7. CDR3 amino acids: CASSLWGQGTNYGYTF. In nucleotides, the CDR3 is TGTGCCAGCAGCCTATGGGGACAGGGAACTAACTATGGCTACACCTTC.

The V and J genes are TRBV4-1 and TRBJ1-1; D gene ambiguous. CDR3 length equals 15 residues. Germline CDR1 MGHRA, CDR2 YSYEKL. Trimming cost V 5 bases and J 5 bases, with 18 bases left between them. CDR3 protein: CASSFRLALRTEAFF. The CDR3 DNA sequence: TGCGCCAGCAGCTTCCGACTGGCCTTGAGAACTGAAGCTTTCTTT.

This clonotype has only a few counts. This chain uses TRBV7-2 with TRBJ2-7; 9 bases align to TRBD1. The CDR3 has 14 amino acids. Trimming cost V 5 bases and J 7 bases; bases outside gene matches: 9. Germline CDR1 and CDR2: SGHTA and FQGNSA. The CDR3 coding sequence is TGTGCCAGCAGCGAGGACAGGGGTTTGGGGGAGCAGTACTTC. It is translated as CASSEDRGLGEQYF.

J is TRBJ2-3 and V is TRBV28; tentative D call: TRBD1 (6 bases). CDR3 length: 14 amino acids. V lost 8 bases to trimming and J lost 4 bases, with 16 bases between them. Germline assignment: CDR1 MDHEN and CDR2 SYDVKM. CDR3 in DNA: TGTGCCAGCTCCGAGGACAGCCGGGCAGATACGCAGTATTTT. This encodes CASSEDSRADTQYF.